Sequencing of this T cell receptor beta chain was carried out in a study of early stage breast cancer tumors (dated by TCRdb to 2016 to 2017). A note on the overall study: Of the 16 invasive breast tumors, twelve were found to be estrogen receptor-positive, progesterone receptor-positive and HER2-negative. The average read coverage per sample was roughly 10-fold. A total of about 2.9 million templates, representing some 1,000,000 unique clonotypes, were detected across all samples. Of the roughly twelve ER+/PR+/HER2- tumors, eight were classified as invasive ductal carcinomas and four as invasive lobular carcinomas. Results the study describes overall, beyond this receptor: Chain pairing and functional markers such as CD4, CD8 and FOXP3 were missed by bulk genomic DNA sequencing of unsorted cells. Greater similarity was observed between blood and normal breast repertoires than between blood and tumor repertoires, and tumor was distinguished from normal in about 90% of the 16 patients when each tissue was compared with blood. Enriched TCRB sequences shared across patients were mostly commonly generated sequences, unlikely to play an important role in the tumor microenvironment. Approximately 2.3-fold higher T cell density and higher clonality were observed in tumors than in adjacent normal breast tissue. The small cohort size prevented analysis by tumor subtype.

Every sample was amplified as two independent genomic DNA replicates, using approximately 550 ng for blood and roughly 1.6 ug for tumor or normal breast. TCRB sequencing of genomic DNA was carried out with the ImmunoSeq Intro kit according to the manufacturer's instructions. The multiplex PCR ran for 30 to 35 cycles using proprietary primers and spike-in control sequences for absolute quantification. Single-end 150-bp reads were used to sequence an 87-bp fragment spanning the CDR3 plus the flanking V and J genes. Each lane of an Illumina MiSeq running version 3.0 chemistry carried seven multiplexed samples, with two replicates apiece. The original pipeline was this. Raw data were processed by the vendor's proprietary pipeline, with both replicates merged into one result per sample. Clonotypes were defined as productive rearrangements sharing the V-gene family, CDR3 amino acid sequence and J-gene segment. Clonality was calculated as 1 minus the normalized Shannon entropy (Pielou evenness) of TCRB abundances. To estimate T cell density, the total number of templates was divided by the number of input cells, which was inferred from the amount of DNA input. Recon with default parameters was used to estimate total repertoire diversity and clonality. A clonotype was considered tumor-enriched if its abundance in tumor exceeded 0.1% and was at least 32-fold higher than its abundance in normal breast. Held by TCRdb, this immuneACCESS table contains in-frame sequences only and omits some clones. Under half of the omission traces to an unresolved V gene where checked; the cause of the rest is unknown. That table is the source of V, J and clone size, and D and trimming were worked out from the DNA. Recorded for this sample are fewer than 30,000 clones; around 53% of them occurred a single time. The ten largest clones take up 8.5% of the sample.

Dicing about 18-55 mg of tumor tissue typically produced more than 2.5 ug of DNA. The study profiled bulk TCR beta-chain repertoires in matched peripheral blood, tumor and adjacent normal breast tissue taken from about 15 patients with early-stage breast cancer. Following resection, visually identified tumor tissue was excised and transferred into prechilled RNAlater. Tumor tissue (about 18-50 mg) was diced and homogenized in RLTplus buffer with beta-mercaptoethanol and antifoaming agent using a TissueLyser II. Genomic DNA was extracted with the Qiagen AllPrep DNA/RNA Mini kit. CDR1 is given as SGHTA and CDR2 as FQGNSA, both from the germline V gene. Its CDR3 holds 16 amino acids, cysteine through phenylalanine. Only the CDR3 DNA is retained, 48 bases long and in frame from the first base. The V end loses 2 bases and the J end loses 0 bases, and a stretch of 8 bases separates them. A remark on this clone: Which antigen it targets is not known. Base quality data are lacking; no much larger clone is found one base away.

This chain is built from TRBV7-2 and TRBJ2-6, with the D gene call left open. Sequences were obtained from breast tumor tissue. The origin of this receptor is a person aged 45 to 59 with breast cancer. The CDR3 corresponds to CASSLSASSGANVLTF. DNA sequence: TGTGCCAGCAGCTTAAGTGCGAGCTCTGGGGCCAACGTCCTGACTTTC. Where the CDR3 stops, the reference TRBV7-2 and TRBJ2-6 genes take over; the full variable domain is GAGVSQSPSNKVTEKGKDVELRCDPISGHTALYWYRQSLGQGLEFLIYFQGNSAPDKSGLPSDRFSAERTGGSVSTLTIQRTQQEDSAVYLCASSLSASSGANVLTFGAGSRLTVL.